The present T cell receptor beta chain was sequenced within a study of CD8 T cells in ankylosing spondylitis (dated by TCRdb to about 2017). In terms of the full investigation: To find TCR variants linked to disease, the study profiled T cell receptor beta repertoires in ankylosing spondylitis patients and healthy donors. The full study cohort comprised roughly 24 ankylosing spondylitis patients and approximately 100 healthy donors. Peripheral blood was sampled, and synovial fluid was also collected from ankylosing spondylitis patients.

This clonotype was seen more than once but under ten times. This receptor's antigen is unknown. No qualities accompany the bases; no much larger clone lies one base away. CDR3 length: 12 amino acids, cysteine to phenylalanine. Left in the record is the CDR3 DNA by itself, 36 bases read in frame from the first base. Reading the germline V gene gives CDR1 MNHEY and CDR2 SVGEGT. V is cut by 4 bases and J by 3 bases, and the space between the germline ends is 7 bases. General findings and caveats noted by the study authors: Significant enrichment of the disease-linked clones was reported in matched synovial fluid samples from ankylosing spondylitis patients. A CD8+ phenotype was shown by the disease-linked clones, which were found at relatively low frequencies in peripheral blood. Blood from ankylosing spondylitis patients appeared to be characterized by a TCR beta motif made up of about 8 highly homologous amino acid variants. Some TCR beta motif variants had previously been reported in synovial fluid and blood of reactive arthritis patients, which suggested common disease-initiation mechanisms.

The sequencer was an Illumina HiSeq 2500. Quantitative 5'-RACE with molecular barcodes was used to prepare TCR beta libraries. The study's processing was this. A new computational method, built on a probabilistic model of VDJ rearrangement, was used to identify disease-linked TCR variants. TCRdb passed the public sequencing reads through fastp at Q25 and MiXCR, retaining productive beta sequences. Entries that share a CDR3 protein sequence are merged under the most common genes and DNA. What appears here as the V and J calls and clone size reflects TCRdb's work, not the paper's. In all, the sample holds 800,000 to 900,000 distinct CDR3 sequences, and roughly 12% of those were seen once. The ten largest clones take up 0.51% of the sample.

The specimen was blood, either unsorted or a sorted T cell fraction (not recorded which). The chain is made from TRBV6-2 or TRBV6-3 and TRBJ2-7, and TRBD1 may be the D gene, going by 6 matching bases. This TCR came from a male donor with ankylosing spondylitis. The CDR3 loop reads CASSWDIYEQYF. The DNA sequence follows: TGTGCCAGCAGTTGGGACATCTACGAGCAGTACTTC.